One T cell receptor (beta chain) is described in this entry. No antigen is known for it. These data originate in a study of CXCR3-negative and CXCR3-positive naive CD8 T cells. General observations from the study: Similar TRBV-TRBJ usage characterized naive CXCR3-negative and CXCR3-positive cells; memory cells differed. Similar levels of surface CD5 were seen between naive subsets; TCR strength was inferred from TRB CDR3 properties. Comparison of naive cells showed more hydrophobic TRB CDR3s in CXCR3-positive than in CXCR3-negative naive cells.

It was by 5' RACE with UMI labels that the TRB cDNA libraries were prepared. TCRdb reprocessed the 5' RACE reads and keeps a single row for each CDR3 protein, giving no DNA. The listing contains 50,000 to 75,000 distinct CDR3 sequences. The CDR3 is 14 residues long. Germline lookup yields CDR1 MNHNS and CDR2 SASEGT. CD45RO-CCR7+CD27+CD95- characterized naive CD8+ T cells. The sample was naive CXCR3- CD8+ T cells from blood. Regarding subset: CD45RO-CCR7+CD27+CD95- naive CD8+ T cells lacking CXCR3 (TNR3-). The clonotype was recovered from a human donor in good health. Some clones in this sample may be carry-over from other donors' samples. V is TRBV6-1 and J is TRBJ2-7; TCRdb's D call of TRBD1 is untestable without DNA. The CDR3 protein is CATQPEDRVMEQYF.